A selection of T cell receptor beta chains follows, all from one sample in a study of T cell repertoires in cytomegalovirus infection. TCRdb recomputed calls from the reads with MiXCR, one row per CDR3 protein. Seen here are tens of thousands of distinct CDR3 sequences, 20% to 25% observed once, and the top ten hold 73%. No cognate antigen is known for these TCRs. The specimen comprised CD8+ T cells from cultured PBMCs, sampled from culture after CMV antigen stimulation. The receptors originated from a human donor in good health (CMV status not recorded). Some clones in this sample may be carry-over from other donors' samples. Each CDR3 is given with its conserved first and last residue. The order of the fields is V gene, J gene, CDR3 protein.

>TRBV6-1|TRBJ2-2
CASALGQDTGELFF
>TRBV2|TRBJ2-2
CASSTTRASGSGELFF
>TRBV7-2|TRBJ2-2
CASSFTENTGELFF
>TRBV7-9|TRBJ2-3
CASSPWGSTDTQYF
>TRBV28|TRBJ2-2
CASSPEGQGAPGELFF
>TRBV12-5|TRBJ2-3
CASGLVRSRTSGGDTQYF
>TRBV7-9|TRBJ1-2
CASSSGGQEFSNYGYTF
>TRBV6-5|TRBJ2-5
CASSLTSGGTNQETQYF
>TRBV6-5|TRBJ2-7
CASSAGTEVYEQYF
>TRBV7-8|TRBJ2-1
CASSLAGSDTYNEQFF
>TRBV7-8|TRBJ2-1
CASSYLPGASYNEQFF
>TRBV7-8|TRBJ1-1
CASSLGGQGARTEAFF
>TRBV6-2/TRBV6-3|TRBJ2-7
CASVPFRNSYEQYF
>TRBV4-1|TRBJ2-7
CASSQDLAGMGDYEQYF
>TRBV7-8|TRBJ2-7
CASSLASIEAVEQYF
>TRBV12-3/TRBV12-4|TRBJ1-2
CASSLGRNYGYTF
>TRBV7-2|TRBJ2-5
CASSSGSRETQYF
>TRBV2|TRBJ1-2
CASRSRGMLNYGYTF
>TRBV7-6|TRBJ2-7
CASSAGDTGPDSYEQYF
>TRBV12-3/TRBV12-4|TRBJ1-1
CASSDSRRGNTEAFF
>TRBV11-2|TRBJ1-6
CASSPLGAGWTSPLHF
>TRBV7-9|TRBJ1-1
CASSFAPGQFISETEAFF
>TRBV12-3/TRBV12-4|TRBJ1-6
CASSLQDSSPLHF
>TRBV7-9|TRBJ2-6
CASSQGRSGANVLTF
>TRBV27|TRBJ1-2
CASSLSRTGGDGYTF
>TRBV11-2|TRBJ1-2
CASSLDSGVSFYGYTF